The 8 T cell receptor beta chains in this list originate from one sample, sequenced in a study of blood T cell repertoires in COVID-19. Profiling relied on immunoSEQ multiplex PCR, and the TCRdb table lists in-frame clones only, not all of them. The sample gives 200,000 to 250,000 clones, approximately 86% of which show up once; under 9% is in the top ten. The sample comprised peripheral blood. Receptor source: a woman in her seventies with active or convalescent COVID-19.

The gene calls are TRBV10-3 and TRBJ1-6; 7 bases align to TRBD1. The CDR3 spans 14 residues. The trim removed 6 bases at V and 7 bases at J, leaving 6 bases unmatched. The V gene's germline CDR1 is ENHRY and CDR2 SYGVKD. The CDR3 spells CAISLGTANSPLHF. As DNA, the CDR3 is TGTGCCATCAGCCTCGGGACAGCCAATTCACCCCTCCACTTT.

In the case of this clone: The sample has other DNA sequences that encode this CDR3 too. The chain combines TRBV7-2 with TRBJ1-6; D is unresolved. Germline CDR1 SGHTA, CDR2 FQGNSA. CDR3 length: 16 amino acids. The ends were cut back, 3 bases at V and 0 bases at J, with 9 bases in the middle. CDR3: CASSFSVNSYNSPLHF. The CDR3 nucleotides read TGTGCCAGCAGCTTTTCAGTGAACTCCTATAATTCACCCCTCCACTTT.

The J gene is TRBJ1-2, the V gene TRBV9; D ambiguous. The CDR3 is made up of 13 amino acids. Germline V gene lookup returns CDR1 SGDLS and CDR2 YYNGEE. The V and J ends lost 3 bases and 8 bases respectively, with 14 bases between them. The CDR3 DNA follows: TGTGCCAGCAGCGCAGCCGTAGGAGGAGGCTACACCTTC. Its protein is CASSAAVGGGYTF.

Remarks on this clone: A read error may explain this, as a much larger clone is one base away. The rearrangement uses TRBV27 and TRBJ1-1; D remains ambiguous. The CDR3 length is 13 residues. CDR1 is MNHEY, CDR2 SMNVEV, per germline (reference sequence). Trimming removed 4 bases from V and 2 bases from J, with 8 bases in between. CDR3 bases: TGTGCCAGCAGTTCCCCTCTTAACACTGAAGCTTTCTTT. It specifies CASSSPLNTEAFF.

V usage is TRBV9 and J usage is TRBJ1-3, with 12 bases aligning to TRBD1. Germline CDR1 reads SGDLS; CDR2 reads YYNGEE. This CDR3 comprises 18 residues. After removal of 0 bases from V and 2 bases from J, the junction contained 6 bases not matched to a gene. The CDR3 nucleotides read TGTGCCAGCAGCGTAGTAGGGGACAGGGGGCAGGCTGGAAACACCATATATTTT. Translated: CASSVVGDRGQAGNTIYF.

V and J are TRBV7-9 and TRBJ2-5; TRBD1 is a possible D gene (6 bases). V was cut by 5 bases and J by 4 bases, with 17 bases left in between. Germline V gene lookup returns CDR1 SEHNR and CDR2 FQNEAQ (reference sequence). There are 15 residues in the CDR3. CDR3 loop: CASSQTQGPLETQYF. The CDR3 bases are TGTGCCAGCAGCCAGACTCAGGGGCCTTTAGAGACCCAGTACTTC.

The gene calls are TRBV6-5 and TRBJ1-6; no clear D. The CDR3 covers 15 residues. The V end was cut by 6 bases, the J end by 0 bases, with 9 bases between. Per the germline V gene, CDR1 is MNHEY and CDR2 is SVGAGI. The CDR3 region is CASRTESSYNSPLHF. In DNA, the CDR3 is TGTGCCAGCAGGACGGAGAGCTCCTATAATTCACCCCTCCACTTT.

The chain recombines TRBV6-5 with TRBJ1-4; D remains unclear. V was shortened by 6 bases and J by 8 bases, with 19 bases between the two germline ends. The CDR3 runs 15 residues. Germline V CDR1 and CDR2: MNHEY, SVGAGI. CDR3 region: CASRGSWAGGEKLFF. The CDR3 coding sequence is TGTGCCAGCAGGGGGTCCTGGGCAGGCGGGGAAAAACTGTTTTTT.